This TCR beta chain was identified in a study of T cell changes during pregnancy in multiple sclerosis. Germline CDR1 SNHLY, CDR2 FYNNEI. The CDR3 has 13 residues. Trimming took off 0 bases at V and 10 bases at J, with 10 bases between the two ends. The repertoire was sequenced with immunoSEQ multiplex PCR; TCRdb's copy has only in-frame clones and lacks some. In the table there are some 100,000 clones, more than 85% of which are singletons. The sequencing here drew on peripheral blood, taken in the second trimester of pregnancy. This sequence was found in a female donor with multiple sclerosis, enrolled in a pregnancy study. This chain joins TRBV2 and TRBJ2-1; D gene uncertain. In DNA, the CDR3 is TGTGCCAGCAGTGAAGCGGAGACCGGGGAGCAGTTCTTC. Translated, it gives CASSEAETGEQFF.